Below are 13 T cell receptor beta chains sequenced from a single sample in a study of Ad26.COV2.S vaccination and SARS-CoV-2 variants. Profiled with immunoSEQ multiplex PCR; TCRdb holds only in-frame clones, not every one. Altogether around 420,000 clones are present, approximately 88% being singletons, with the ten largest covering less than 4%. As to treatment: around 19 received Ad26.COV2.S at low or high dose, single or two shots; roughly five received placebo; per-sample allocation not given. The samples date from day 63 after the first vaccine or placebo injection. The sample consisted of peripheral blood, taken in a trial of Ad26.COV2.S vaccine versus placebo. The receptors were gathered from a person aged 18-60 years who received the Ad26.COV2.S COVID-19 vaccine or a placebo.

The V gene is TRBV27, the J gene TRBJ2-5; D unresolved. V was shortened by 1 base and J by 4 bases, with 7 bases between the two germline ends. The germline V gene encodes CDR1 MNHEY and CDR2 SMNVEV (reference sequence). CDR3 length: 13 residues. The CDR3 sequence is CASSLLARETQYF. CDR3 DNA: TGTGCCAGCAGTTTATTGGCCCGAGAGACCCAGTACTTC.

The chain links TRBV6-2 or TRBV6-3 to TRBJ1-2, with TRBD1 identical over 8 bases. The CDR3 is 14 amino acids. V shed 6 bases, J shed 4 bases, and the junction held 7 bases outside the gene matches. Germline V gene lookup returns CDR1 MNHEY and CDR2 SVGEGT. CDR3 nucleotide sequence: TGTGCCAGCAGCTTGACAGGGGCGGGCTATGGCTACACCTTC. It translates to CASSLTGAGYGYTF.

The chain joins TRBV11-2 to TRBJ1-4; D unresolved. Germline V gene data show CDR1 as SGHAT and CDR2 as FQNNGV. This CDR3 is 14 amino acids long. V was cut by 3 bases and J by 0 bases, with 5 bases left in between. The CDR3 loop is CASSFSATNEKLFF. The CDR3 DNA follows: TGTGCCAGCAGCTTCAGTGCAACTAATGAAAAACTGTTTTTT.

The chain recombines TRBV30 with TRBJ1-2, with D perhaps matching TRBD1 (5 bases). The V end was cut by 3 bases, the J end by 0 bases, with 8 bases between. The CDR3 runs to 13 residues. The germline V gene encodes CDR1 GTSNPN and CDR2 SVGIG (reference sequence). This chain's CDR3 is CAWRRGANYGYTF. Written as DNA, the CDR3 is TGTGCCTGGAGAAGGGGAGCTAACTATGGCTACACCTTC.

This sequence joins TRBV6-5 and TRBJ2-7; no definite D call. This CDR3 is 15 amino acids long. The germline V gene encodes CDR1 MNHEY and CDR2 SVGAGI. V was cut by 0 bases and J by 2 bases, with 11 bases left in between. CDR3 in amino acids: CASSYSITEPYEQYF. The CDR3 bases are TGTGCCAGCAGTTACTCGATTACAGAGCCCTACGAGCAGTACTTC.

Turning to this clone: Other DNA sequences within the sample encode an identical CDR3. CDR3 residues: CASSLAGDTEAFF. CDR3 coding DNA: TGTGCCAGCAGTTTGGCAGGGGACACTGAAGCTTTCTTT. The chain recombines TRBV12-3 or TRBV12-4 with TRBJ1-1; tentatively, D is TRBD1 (6 bases). Trimming cost V 3 bases and J 3 bases, with 8 bases left between them. This CDR3 has 13 residues.

This chain connects TRBV7-8 to TRBJ2-1, with D unclear. CDR1 and CDR2 (germline): SGHVS, FQNEAQ. The CDR3 totals 13 residues. V lost 5 bases and J lost 1, with 6 bases in between. CDR3 bases: TGTGCCAGCAGCCCCTATTCCTACAATGAGCAGTTCTTC. It translates to CASSPYSYNEQFF. Full variable domain (remainder filled in from reference TRBV7-8 and TRBJ2-1): GAGVSQSPRYKVAKRGQDVALRCDPISGHVSLFWYQQALGQGPEFLTYFQNEAQLDKSGLPSDRFFAERPEGSVSTLKIQRTQQEDSAVYLCASSPYSYNEQFFGPGTRLTVL.

V and J are TRBV7-3 and TRBJ2-1; TRBD1 or TRBD2 may be the D gene (7 bases each). The CDR3 extends over 15 amino acids. V lost 1 base, J lost 5 bases, and 12 bases lay in between. Per germline, CDR1 SGHTA and CDR2 FQGTGA. Here the CDR3 DNA reads TGTGCCAGCAGCTTAAGCCAGGGGGGGAACAATGAGCAGTTCTTC. This encodes CASSLSQGGNNEQFF.

This chain links TRBV28 with TRBJ2-7; possibly TRBD2 for D (6 bases). The V gene's germline CDR1 is MDHEN and CDR2 SYDVKM. The CDR3 length is 13 residues. Deletions cut 3 bases from V and 5 bases from J, with 11 bases between. CDR3 in amino acids: CASSLEGRNEQYF. The CDR3 nucleotides are TGTGCCAGCAGTTTGGAGGGCCGAAACGAGCAGTACTTC.

This clone was counted a single time. The J gene is TRBJ2-7, the V gene TRBV29-1; TRBD2 agrees at 7 bases. V lost 2 bases and J lost 4; bases outside the gene matches: 8. Germline V lookup: CDR1 SQVTM, CDR2 ANQGSEA. CDR3 length equals 14 residues. Here the CDR3 reads CSVESGHGRYEQYF. For the CDR3, the DNA is TGCAGCGTTGAATCGGGCCACGGGAGGTACGAGCAGTACTTC.

The chain links TRBV27 to TRBJ2-2, with 8 positions matching TRBD1. The CDR3 is 15 residues long. Germline V lookup: CDR1 MNHEY, CDR2 SMNVEV (reference sequence). J gave up 5 bases and V 5 bases, and 7 bases lay outside the gene matches. CDR3 sequence reads: CASSPRTGRTGELFF. The DNA for the CDR3 is TGTGCCAGCAGTCCCAGGACAGGGAGGACCGGGGAGCTGTTTTTT.

V usage is TRBV4-1 and J usage is TRBJ1-1; D remains ambiguous. The germline V gene has CDR1 MGHRA and CDR2 YSYEKL. V was trimmed by 0 bases and J by 8 bases, leaving 13 bases between them. CDR3 length: 14 amino acids. This chain's CDR3 is CASSQEEGRLEAFF. The CDR3 DNA is TGCGCCAGCAGCCAAGAGGAGGGCAGACTCGAAGCTTTCTTT.

The chain recombines TRBV14 with TRBJ1-2, with no clear D. The CDR3 runs 12 residues. Germline CDR1 is SGHDN and CDR2 is FVKESK. V shed 0 bases and J shed 8 bases, with 7 bases lying between them. The CDR3 DNA is TGTGCCAGCAGCCAAGAGCGATGGGGCTACACCTTC. This codes for CASSQERWGYTF. The entire variable domain, with the rest obtained from reference TRBV14 and TRBJ1-2, is as follows: EAGVTQFPSHSVIEKGQTVTLRCDPISGHDNLYWYRRVMGKEIKFLLHFVKESKQDESGMPNNRFLAERTGGTYSTLKVQPAELEDSGVYFCASSQERWGYTFGSGTRLTVV.